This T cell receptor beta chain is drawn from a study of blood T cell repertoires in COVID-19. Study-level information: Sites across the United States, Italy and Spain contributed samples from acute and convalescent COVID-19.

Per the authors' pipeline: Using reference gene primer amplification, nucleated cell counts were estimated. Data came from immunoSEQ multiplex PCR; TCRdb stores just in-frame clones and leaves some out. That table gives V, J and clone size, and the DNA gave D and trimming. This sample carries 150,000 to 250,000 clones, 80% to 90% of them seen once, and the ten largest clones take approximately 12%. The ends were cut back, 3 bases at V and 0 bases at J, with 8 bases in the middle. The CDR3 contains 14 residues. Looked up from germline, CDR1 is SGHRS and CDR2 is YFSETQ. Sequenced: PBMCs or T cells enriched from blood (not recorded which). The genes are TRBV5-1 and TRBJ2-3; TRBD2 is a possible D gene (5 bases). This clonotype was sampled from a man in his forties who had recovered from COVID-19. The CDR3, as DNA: TGCGCCAGCAGCTCTAGCAGTAGCACAGATACGCAGTATTTT. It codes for CASSSSSSTDTQYF.